The 30 T cell receptor beta chains given below trace back to one sample, sequenced in a study of cytomegalovirus exposure and HLA in healthy donors. The PCR was carried out with 60 Vbeta primers and 13 Jbeta primers. Method: immunoSEQ multiplex PCR; TCRdb's copy keeps in-frame clones and lacks some. The sample lists some 150,000 clones; about 87% were seen once. Input material: PBMCs. All receptors derive from a woman aged 25 to 39 in good health and CMV-seronegative.

Comments on this clone: Different DNA sequences within this sample yield the same CDR3. This chain connects TRBV6-5 to TRBJ2-5; 11 bases are shared with TRBD2. The germline V gene has CDR1 MNHEY and CDR2 SVGAGI. The ends lost 6 bases at V and 4 bases at J; junction bases unmatched: 4. The CDR3 contains 14 residues. The CDR3 coding sequence is TGTGCCAGCAGGCTAGCGGGGGGCAGAGAGACCCAGTACTTC. It yields the protein CASRLAGGRETQYF.

This sequence joins TRBV5-1 and TRBJ1-1; D perhaps matches TRBD1 (5 bases). Per the germline V gene, CDR1 is SGHRS and CDR2 is YFSETQ. V lost 4 bases, J lost 2 bases, and 15 bases lay in between. There are 15 residues in the CDR3. The CDR3 nucleotides read TGCGCCAGCAGCCGCTTCGACAGATCTAACACTGAAGCTTTCTTT. This codes for CASSRFDRSNTEAFF.

This clone has more than one count but fewer than ten. The chain carries TRBV6-5 and TRBJ1-2; 9 bases align to TRBD1. CDR3 length: 15 amino acids. Looked up from germline, CDR1 is MNHEY and CDR2 is SVGAGI. V lost 5 bases to trimming and J lost 5 bases; unmatched junction nucleotides: 9. The CDR3, as DNA: TGTGCCAGCAGTCCCGGGGACAGGGCGGGGTATGGCTACACCTTC. It codes for CASSPGDRAGYGYTF.

This clone has more than one count but fewer than ten. This sequence joins TRBV6-5 and TRBJ1-2, with D hard to call. The CDR3 runs to 13 residues. Germline V gene sequence: CDR1 MNHEY, CDR2 SVGAGI. The germline V and J ends were trimmed by 5 bases and 4 bases, with 11 bases remaining between them. CDR3 bases: TGTGCCAGCAGTGTGTCCAGGCCCTATGGCTACACCTTC. Translated: CASSVSRPYGYTF.

The chain couples TRBV7-9 to TRBJ2-3; maybe TRBD2 (5 bases). Germline CDR1 reads SEHNR; CDR2 reads FQNEAQ (reference sequence). V shed 5 bases and J shed 8 bases, with 17 bases lying between them. CDR3 length equals 14 residues. The CDR3 sequence: CASSPPGIEGTQYF. CDR3 coding DNA: TGTGCCAGCAGCCCTCCGGGGATTGAGGGTACGCAGTATTTT.

The chain employs TRBV7-3 and TRBJ2-2; 7 nucleotides align to TRBD1. V lost 2 bases, J lost 3 bases, and 6 bases stayed unmatched. CDR1 and CDR2 from the germline V gene are SGHTA and FQGTGA. The CDR3 sequence is 16 residues long. The CDR3 nucleotides read TGTGCCAGCAGCTTACTCCCAGGGGGAGACACCGGGGAGCTGTTTTTT. It is translated as CASSLLPGGDTGELFF.

V gene TRBV7-2 combines with J gene TRBJ1-3, with D maybe TRBD1 (6 bases). The germline V gene has CDR1 SGHTA and CDR2 FQGNSA. The CDR3 covers 15 residues. The ends were cut back, 1 base at V and 4 bases at J, with 11 bases in the middle. CDR3 in amino acids: CASSLEGGAGNTIYF. The CDR3 DNA sequence: TGTGCCAGCAGCTTAGAAGGGGGAGCCGGAAACACCATATATTTT. Using reference TRBV7-2 and TRBJ1-3 for the parts outside the CDR3, the full variable domain is GAGVSQSPSNKVTEKGKDVELRCDPISGHTALYWYRQSLGQGLEFLIYFQGNSAPDKSGLPSDRFSAERTGGSVSTLTIQRTQQEDSAVYLCASSLEGGAGNTIYFGEGSWLTVV.

V is TRBV4-1 and J is TRBJ2-3, with D unclear. The germline gives CDR1 MGHRA, CDR2 YSYEKL. The CDR3 is made up of 17 amino acids. Trimming removed 2 bases at V and 1 base at J, with 16 bases between. CDR3 coding DNA: TGCGCCAGCAGCCAACTCCCCAAAAAGAGAGGCACAGATACGCAGTATTTT. It translates to CASSQLPKKRGTDTQYF.

V usage is TRBV7-8 and J usage is TRBJ2-7, with 12 bases lining up with TRBD1. With V trimmed by 1 base and J by 4 bases, 8 bases remained unmatched. This CDR3 region has 17 residues. Germline assignment: CDR1 SGHVS and CDR2 FQNEAQ. The CDR3 reads CASSLVIPGQGAYEQYF. DNA for the CDR3: TGTGCCAGCAGCTTAGTTATCCCGGGACAGGGGGCATACGAGCAGTACTTC.

CDR3 loop: CASSQGTANYGYTF. The CDR3 region has the DNA TGCGCCAGCAGCCAAGGAACAGCAAACTATGGCTACACCTTC. The rearrangement joins TRBV4-3 to TRBJ1-2, with D hard to call. Trimming took 1 base from V and 2 from J, leaving 8 bases between them. CDR1 is LGHNA and CDR2 is YSLEER in the germline V gene. This CDR3 contains 14 residues.

This rearrangement joins TRBV14 to TRBJ1-2; D is unclear. The CDR3 is 14 amino acids. With 0 bases removed from V and 5 bases from J, the gap between germline ends came to 10 bases. CDR1 SGHDN and CDR2 FVKESK come from the germline V gene. The CDR3 DNA is TGTGCCAGCAGCCAAGATTCAAGAGGGTATGGCTACACCTTC. It encodes CASSQDSRGYGYTF.

This clone was detected once. In nucleotides, the CDR3 is TGTGCCAGCAGCTTAGCCTTCAATGGCGGGAGGGCCCCCAATGAGCAGTTCTTC. It yields the protein CASSLAFNGGRAPNEQFF. This sequence joins TRBV7-6 and TRBJ2-1; TRBD2 agrees at 9 bases. The CDR3 runs 18 residues. Germline V CDR1 and CDR2: SGHVS, FNYEAQ. After removal of 0 bases from V and 6 bases from J, the junction contained 12 bases not matched to a gene.

The chain uses TRBV6-6 and TRBJ1-2, with D possibly matching TRBD1 (5 bases). The CDR3 consists of 13 residues. Germline V gives CDR1 MNHNY, CDR2 SVGAGI (reference sequence). The ends were cut back, 6 bases at V and 8 bases at J, with 16 bases in the middle. Here the CDR3 DNA reads TGTGCCAGCAGCCGGGACTTTATGCGGGGCTACACCTTC. Its translation: CASSRDFMRGYTF.

This chain joins TRBV30 and TRBJ2-7; 7 bases match TRBD1. Germline CDR1 and CDR2: GTSNPN and SVGIG (reference sequence). The CDR3 is made up of 13 amino acids. V was pared by 4 bases and J by 5 bases, with 8 bases of the junction left unmatched. CDR3 nucleotides: TGTGCCTGGAACGACAGGGCGTCGAACGAGCAGTACTTC. Encoded protein: CAWNDRASNEQYF.

The chain carries TRBV10-3 and TRBJ1-1; 10 positions agree with TRBD1. Germline assignment: CDR1 ENHRY and CDR2 SYGVKD. The V gene end was trimmed by 6 bases and the J gene end by 8 bases; junction bases not matched to a gene: 12. The CDR3 consists of 15 residues. The CDR3 reads CAISLNQAGQGEAFF. The DNA for the CDR3 is TGTGCCATCAGCCTCAATCAGGCGGGACAGGGGGAAGCTTTCTTT.

V is TRBV27 and J is TRBJ1-5, with unresolved D. The CDR3 is made up of 14 amino acids. The germline V gene has CDR1 MNHEY and CDR2 SMNVEV (reference sequence). With 6 bases removed from V and 2 bases from J, the gap between germline ends came to 11 bases. In nucleotides, the CDR3 is TGTGCCAGCAGCGTAATGGCGGGCAATCAGCCCCAGCATTTT. Protein sequence: CASSVMAGNQPQHF.

Concerning this clone: Germline and junction disagree at one end, which may indicate a read error. V is TRBV30 and J is TRBJ2-2, with 7 bases identical to TRBD2. CDR1 and CDR2 (germline): GTSNPN, SVGIG (reference sequence). This CDR3 spans 15 amino acids. In DNA form, the CDR3 reads TGTGCCCGGCTAATTTCCGGGAGGTCTTACCGGGGAGCTGTTTTT. Translated, it gives CARLISGRSYRGAVF.

The chain joins TRBV4-3 to TRBJ1-5, with no clear D. CDR3 size: 16 residues. The V gene lost 0 bases and the J gene lost 2 bases, with 11 bases spanning the gap. From germline, CDR1 is LGHNA and CDR2 YSLEER. The CDR3 loop is CASSQERGWGNQPQHF. CDR3 sequence (DNA): TGCGCCAGCAGCCAAGAACGAGGGTGGGGCAATCAGCCCCAGCATTTT.

The chain combines TRBV28 with TRBJ1-2; maybe TRBD1 (6 bases). The CDR3 loop spans 15 amino acids. V was trimmed by 8 bases and J by 5 bases, leaving 21 bases between them. Germline loops: CDR1 MDHEN, CDR2 SYDVKM. CDR3 in amino acids: CASGSGGGRGYGYTF. The CDR3 nucleotides read TGTGCCAGCGGGAGCGGCGGGGGGCGGGGGTATGGCTACACCTTC.

The chain employs TRBV10-3 and TRBJ2-1, with D possibly being TRBD1 (6 bases). The V end was cut by 6 bases, the J end by 3 bases, with 15 bases between. Germline V gene lookup returns CDR1 ENHRY and CDR2 SYGVKD. This CDR3 comprises 15 residues. This CDR3 is CAISPTDSFYNEQFF. The CDR3 DNA is TGTGCCATCAGCCCAACGGACAGTTTCTACAATGAGCAGTTCTTC.

CDR3 sequence: CASSQQQTNQPQHF. CDR3 in DNA: TGTGCCAGCAGCCAACAGCAAACAAATCAGCCCCAGCATTTT. The chain has TRBV6-5 and TRBJ1-5; D unresolved. The V end was cut by 6 bases, the J end by 4 bases, with 13 bases between. Germline V gene lookup returns CDR1 MNHEY and CDR2 SVGAGI. This CDR3 comprises 14 residues.

This chain uses TRBV7-9 with TRBJ2-1, with TRBD2 matching over 8 bases. The CDR3 extends over 16 amino acids. V lost 4 bases to trimming and J lost 2 bases; unmatched junction nucleotides: 7. Germline CDR1 and CDR2: SEHNR and FQNEAQ (reference sequence). The CDR3: CASSSTGGATYNEQFF. CDR3 sequence (DNA): TGTGCCAGCAGCTCGACCGGGGGGGCGACCTACAATGAGCAGTTCTTC.

This clone was observed a handful of times. This chain uses TRBV6-1 with TRBJ2-1; D perhaps matches TRBD2 (6 bases). This CDR3 is built from 14 residues. Per the germline V gene, CDR1 is MNHNS and CDR2 is SASEGT. V shed 6 bases and J shed 8 bases, with 17 bases lying between them. The CDR3 loop is CASSGRLGGDEQFF. Here the CDR3 DNA reads TGTGCCAGCAGCGGCCGACTCGGAGGGGATGAGCAGTTCTTC.

This CDR3 is CAWSVLGVGGQYF. For the CDR3, the DNA is TGTGCCTGGAGTGTACTAGGAGTGGGAGGCCAGTACTTC. The gene calls are TRBV30 and TRBJ2-5; maybe TRBD2 (6 bases). This CDR3 spans 13 amino acids. The V gene lost 0 bases and the J gene lost 10 bases, with 15 bases spanning the gap. The germline V gene encodes CDR1 GTSNPN and CDR2 SVGIG (reference sequence).

V is TRBV7-2 and J is TRBJ1-1, with D possibly being TRBD1 (6 bases). The length of the CDR3 is 16 residues. Trimming removed 4 bases at V and 2 bases at J, with 17 bases between. CDR1 is SGHTA and CDR2 is FQGNSA in the germline V gene. The CDR3 reads CASSSSQGSYNTEAFF. Here the CDR3 DNA reads TGTGCCAGCAGCTCCTCACAGGGATCTTATAACACTGAAGCTTTCTTT.

CDR3 bases: TGTGCCAGCAGCCTGAAGGGGGCGCACAATGAGCAGTTCTTC. It is translated as CASSLKGAHNEQFF. This rearrangement joins TRBV6-5 to TRBJ2-1; TRBD1 aligns across 7 bases. This CDR3 spans 14 amino acids. Losses at the gene ends were 6 bases for V and 5 bases for J; bases not matched to a gene: 7. CDR1 MNHEY and CDR2 SVGAGI come from the germline V gene.

The sample holds one count of this clone. One junction end does not reproduce the germline sequence, and a read error may be involved. This sequence joins TRBV7-9 and TRBJ2-7; 11 bases fit TRBD1. The CDR3 consists of 15 residues. CDR1 and CDR2 (germline): SEHNR, FQNEAQ (reference sequence). The CDR3: CSSSFGQGASYEQYF. As DNA, the CDR3 is TGTTCCAGCAGCTTCGGACAGGGGGCGTCCTACGAGCAGTACTTC.

The gene calls are TRBV28 and TRBJ2-7; possibly TRBD2 for D (5 bases). This CDR3 has 13 residues. The V and J ends lost 3 bases and 6 bases respectively, with 12 bases between them. CDR1 is MDHEN and CDR2 is SYDVKM in the germline V gene. The CDR3 nucleotides are TGTGCCAGCAGTTTGGGCCTAGCTAGCGAGCAGTACTTC. It yields the protein CASSLGLASEQYF.

Here the CDR3 reads CAWSPQATPNEKLFF. CDR3 DNA sequence: TGTGCCTGGAGTCCACAGGCTACCCCGAATGAAAAACTGTTTTTT. The chain couples TRBV30 to TRBJ1-4, with D perhaps TRBD1 (5 bases). Germline V lookup: CDR1 GTSNPN, CDR2 SVGIG (reference sequence). Trimming stripped 2 bases from V and 5 bases from J, with 15 bases between. The CDR3 runs 15 residues.

The genes are TRBV6-4 and TRBJ2-1; D might be TRBD2 (6 bases). Germline values: CDR1 MRHNA, CDR2 SNTAGT. There are 13 residues in the CDR3. Trimming cost V 7 bases and J 8 bases, with 15 bases left between them. CDR3 sequence reads: CASKRTISDEQFF. The CDR3 coding sequence is TGTGCCAGCAAGAGGACTATCTCAGATGAGCAGTTCTTC.